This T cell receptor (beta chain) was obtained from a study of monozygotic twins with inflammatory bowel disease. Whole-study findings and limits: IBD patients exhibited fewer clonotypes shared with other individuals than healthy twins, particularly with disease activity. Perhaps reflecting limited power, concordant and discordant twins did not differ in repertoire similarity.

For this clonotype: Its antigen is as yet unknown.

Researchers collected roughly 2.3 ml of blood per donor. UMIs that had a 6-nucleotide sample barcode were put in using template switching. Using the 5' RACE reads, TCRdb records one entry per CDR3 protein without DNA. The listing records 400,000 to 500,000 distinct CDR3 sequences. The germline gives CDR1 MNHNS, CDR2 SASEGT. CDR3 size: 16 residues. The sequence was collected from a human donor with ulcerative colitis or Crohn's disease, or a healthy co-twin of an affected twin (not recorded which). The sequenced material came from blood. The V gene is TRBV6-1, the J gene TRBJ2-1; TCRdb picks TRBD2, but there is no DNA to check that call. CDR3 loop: CASSAPSGRSYNEQFF.